This TCR beta chain was found in a study of a mutant IDH1 vaccine in newly diagnosed glioma. Study summary: Treated patients were roughly 62% male, around 40% female, mean age around 40 years. Those enrolled had earlier been treated with radiotherapy, temozolomide, or both, mostly both. It was at week 35 that visit V12 occurred, and at week 47 that visit V13 did.

As for time point: week 35, safety follow-up. Doses consisted of 300 ug of mutant IDH1 20-mer peptide each, paired with topical imiquimod. Produced via immunoSEQ multiplex PCR; TCRdb's table is partial and in-frame only. In the table there are 65,000 to 85,000 clones, around nine tenths of which are singletons. Comments on this clone: Antigen: not known.

The trim removed 4 bases at V and 5 bases at J, leaving 6 bases unmatched. Germline V lookup: CDR1 SGHRS, CDR2 YFSETQ. The CDR3 extends over 14 amino acids. The clonotype was recovered from a man younger than 40 with glioma. The starting material was PBMCs, obtained from a glioma patient whose treatment included an IDH1 peptide vaccine. The chain links TRBV5-1 to TRBJ1-3; 7 bases line up with TRBD1. The CDR3 reads CASSPGTERNTIYF. In DNA form, the CDR3 reads TGCGCCAGCAGCCCTGGGACAGAAAGAAACACCATATATTTT.